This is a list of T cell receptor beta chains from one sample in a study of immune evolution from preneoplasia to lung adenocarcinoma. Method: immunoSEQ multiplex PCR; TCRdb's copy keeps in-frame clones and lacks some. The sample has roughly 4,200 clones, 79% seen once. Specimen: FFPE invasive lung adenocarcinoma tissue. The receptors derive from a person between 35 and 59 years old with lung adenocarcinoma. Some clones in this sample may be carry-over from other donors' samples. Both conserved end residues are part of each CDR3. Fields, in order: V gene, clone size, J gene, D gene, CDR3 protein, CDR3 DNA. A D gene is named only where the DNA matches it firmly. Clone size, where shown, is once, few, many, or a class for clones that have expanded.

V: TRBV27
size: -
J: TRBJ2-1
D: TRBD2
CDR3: CASSPTSGRSGEQFF
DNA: TGTGCCAGCAGCCCGACTAGCGGGAGGTCGGGTGAGCAGTTCTTC

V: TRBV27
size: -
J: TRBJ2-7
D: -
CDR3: CASHTYEQYF
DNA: TGTGCCAGCCATACCTACGAGCAGTACTTC

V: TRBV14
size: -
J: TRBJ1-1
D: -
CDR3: CASTPGVWPTEAFF
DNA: TGTGCCAGCACCCCGGGGGTTTGGCCCACTGAAGCTTTCTTT

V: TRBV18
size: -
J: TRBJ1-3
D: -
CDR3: CATSIGSSGNTIYF
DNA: TGTGCCACCTCAATCGGGTCTTCTGGAAACACCATATATTTT

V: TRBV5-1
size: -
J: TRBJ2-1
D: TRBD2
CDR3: CASSLSGRDYNEQFF
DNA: TGCGCCAGCAGCTTGAGCGGGAGGGATTACAATGAGCAGTTCTTC

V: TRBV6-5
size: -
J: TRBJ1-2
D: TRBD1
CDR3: CASNSRAGTGYGYTF
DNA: TGTGCCAGCAACTCTCGGGCCGGGACAGGGTATGGCTACACCTTC

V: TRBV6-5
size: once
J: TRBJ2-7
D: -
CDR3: CASSLRQGGYEQYF
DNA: TGTGCCAGCAGTTTAAGGCAGGGTGGCTACGAGCAGTACTTC

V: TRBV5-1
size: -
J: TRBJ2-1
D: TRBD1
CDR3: CASSARTGSSYNEQFF
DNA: TGCGCCAGCAGCGCGCGGACAGGGAGCTCCTACAATGAGCAGTTCTTC

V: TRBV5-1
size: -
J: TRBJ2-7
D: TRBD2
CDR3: CASSQPGLATYSYEQYF
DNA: TGCGCCAGCAGCCAACCGGGACTAGCGACCTACTCCTACGAGCAGTACTTC

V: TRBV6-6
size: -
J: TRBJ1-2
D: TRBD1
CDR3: CASSYAGQVLYGYTF
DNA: TGTGCCAGCAGTTACGCAGGACAGGTGCTCTATGGCTACACCTTC

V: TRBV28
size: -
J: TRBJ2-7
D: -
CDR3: CASSPSSYEQYF
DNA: TGTGCCAGCAGTCCCTCCTCCTACGAGCAGTACTTC

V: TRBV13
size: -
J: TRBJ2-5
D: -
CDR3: CASTLRVRGRYQETQYF
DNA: TGTGCCAGCACCCTACGAGTGAGGGGCAGGTACCAAGAGACCCAGTACTTC

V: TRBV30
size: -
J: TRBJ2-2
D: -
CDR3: CAWSVVGELFF
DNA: TGTGCCTGGAGTGTAGTAGGGGAGCTGTTTTTT

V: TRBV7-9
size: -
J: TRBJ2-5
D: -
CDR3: CASSLWGRKQGQETQYF
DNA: TGTGCCAGCAGCTTATGGGGGAGGAAACAGGGCCAAGAGACCCAGTACTTC

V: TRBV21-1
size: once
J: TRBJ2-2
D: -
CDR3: CASTEIWYPPNTGELFF
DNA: TGTGCCAGCACCGAAATATGGTACCCGCCGAACACCGGGGAGCTGTTTTTT

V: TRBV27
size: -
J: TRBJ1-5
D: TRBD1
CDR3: CASSSLDRVNQPQHF
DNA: TGTGCCAGCAGCTCCCTCGACAGGGTGAATCAGCCCCAGCATTTT

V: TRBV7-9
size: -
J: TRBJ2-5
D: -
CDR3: CASRGGTPSGETQYF
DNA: TGTGCCAGCAGAGGAGGGACGCCCTCCGGAGAGACCCAGTACTTC

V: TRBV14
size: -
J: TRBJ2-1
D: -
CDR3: CASSRYRVEQFF
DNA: TGTGCCAGCAGCCGTTACAGGGTGGAGCAGTTCTTC

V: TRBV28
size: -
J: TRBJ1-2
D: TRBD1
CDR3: CASSLRSRGNYGYTF
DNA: TGTGCCAGCAGTTTAAGGTCCAGGGGGAACTATGGCTACACCTTC

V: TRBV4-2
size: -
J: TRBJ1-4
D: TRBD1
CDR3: CASSQAGGTRKLFF
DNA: TGTGCCAGCAGCCAAGCAGGGGGTACTAGGAAACTGTTTTTT

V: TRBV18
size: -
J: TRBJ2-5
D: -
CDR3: CASSPPSQETQYF
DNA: TGTGCCAGCTCACCACCGAGCCAAGAGACCCAGTACTTC

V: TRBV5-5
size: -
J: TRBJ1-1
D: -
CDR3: CASSYTQGIMNTEAFF
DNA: TGTGCCAGCAGCTATACGCAGGGGATCATGAACACTGAAGCTTTCTTT

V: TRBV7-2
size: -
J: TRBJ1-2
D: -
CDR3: CASSHSAGSHSSYTF
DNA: TGTGCCAGCAGCCATAGTGCAGGGTCCCATAGCAGCTACACCTTC

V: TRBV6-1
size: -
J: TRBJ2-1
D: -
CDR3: CASRRDPTSNEQFF
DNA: TGTGCCAGCAGGAGAGATCCTACGTCCAATGAGCAGTTCTTC

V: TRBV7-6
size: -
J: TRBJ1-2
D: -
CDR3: CASSLEHRSIYGYTF
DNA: TGTGCCAGCAGCTTAGAGCATAGGTCAATCTATGGCTACACCTTC

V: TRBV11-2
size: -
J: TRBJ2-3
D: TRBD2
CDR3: CASSLVGTSTDTQYF
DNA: TGTGCCAGCAGCCTAGTGGGGACTAGTACAGATACGCAGTATTTT

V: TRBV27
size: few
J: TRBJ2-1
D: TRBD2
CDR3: CASSLAGGPEQFF
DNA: TGTGCCAGCAGTTTAGCGGGAGGGCCTGAGCAGTTCTTC

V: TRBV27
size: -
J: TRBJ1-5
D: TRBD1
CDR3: CASSSRQGYLGPQHF
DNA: TGTGCCAGCAGCTCCCGACAGGGCTATTTGGGGCCCCAGCATTTT

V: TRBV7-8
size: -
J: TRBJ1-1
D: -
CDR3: CASSLWRLDGNTEAFF
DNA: TGTGCCAGCAGCTTATGGAGACTGGATGGGAACACTGAAGCTTTCTTT

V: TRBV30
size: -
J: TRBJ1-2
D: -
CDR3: CAWSMGDYGYTF
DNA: TGTGCCTGGAGTATGGGGGATTATGGCTACACCTTC

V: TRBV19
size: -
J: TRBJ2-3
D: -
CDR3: CASSSGVTDTQYF
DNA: TGTGCCAGTAGTAGCGGGGTCACAGATACGCAGTATTTT

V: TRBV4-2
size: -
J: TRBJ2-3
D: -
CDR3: CASSREETTDTQYF
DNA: TGTGCCAGCAGCCGTGAGGAGACCACAGATACGCAGTATTTT

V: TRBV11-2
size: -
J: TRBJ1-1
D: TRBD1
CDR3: CASSFGGTVTPWGAFF
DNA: TGTGCCAGCAGCTTTGGGGGGACAGTCACTCCCTGGGGAGCTTTCTTT

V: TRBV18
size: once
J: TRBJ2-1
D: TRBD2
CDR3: CASSPSGTSGNEQFF
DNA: TGTGCCAGCTCACCCTCCGGGACTAGCGGCAATGAGCAGTTCTTC

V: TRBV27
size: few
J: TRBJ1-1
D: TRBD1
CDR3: CASSLYRGKDTEAFF
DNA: TGTGCCAGCAGTCTCTACAGGGGGAAGGACACTGAAGCTTTCTTT

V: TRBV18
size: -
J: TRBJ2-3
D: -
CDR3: CASSPDTPDTQYF
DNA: TGTGCCAGCTCACCGGACACCCCCGATACGCAGTATTTT

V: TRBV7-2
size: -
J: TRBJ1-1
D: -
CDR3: CASSLGLHTEAFF
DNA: TGTGCCAGCAGCTTAGGACTTCACACTGAAGCTTTCTTT

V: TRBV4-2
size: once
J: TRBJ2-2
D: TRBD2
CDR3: CASSQEERLAGNTGELFF
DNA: TGTGCCAGCAGCCAAGAAGAACGGCTAGCGGGGAACACCGGGGAGCTGTTTTTT

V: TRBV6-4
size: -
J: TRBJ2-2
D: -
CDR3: CASSRGLETGELFF
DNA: TGTGCCAGCAGTCGGGGATTGGAGACCGGGGAGCTGTTTTTT

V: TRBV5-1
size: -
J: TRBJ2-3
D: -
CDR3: CASSLRDRRGVNTDTQYF
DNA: TGCGCCAGCAGCCTCCGGGACAGGCGGGGGGTAAACACAGATACGCAGTATTTT

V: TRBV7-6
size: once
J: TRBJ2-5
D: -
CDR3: CASSLEDRRQETQYF
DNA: TGTGCCAGCAGCTTAGAGGACAGAAGACAAGAGACCCAGTACTTC

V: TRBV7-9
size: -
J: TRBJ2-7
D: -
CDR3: CASSPPGLSIYEQYF
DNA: TGTGCCAGCAGCCCCCCGGGACTTTCAATCTACGAGCAGTACTTC

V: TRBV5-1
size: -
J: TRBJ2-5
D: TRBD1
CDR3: CASSVPGTGETQYF
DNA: TGCGCCAGCAGCGTACCCGGGACAGGGGAGACCCAGTACTTC

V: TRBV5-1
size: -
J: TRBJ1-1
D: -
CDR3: CASSLGRTNTEAFF
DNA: TGCGCCAGCAGCTTGGGACGGACGAACACTGAAGCTTTCTTT

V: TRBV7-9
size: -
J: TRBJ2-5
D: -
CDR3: CASSFSQETQYF
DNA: TGTGCCAGCAGCTTTTCCCAAGAGACCCAGTACTTC

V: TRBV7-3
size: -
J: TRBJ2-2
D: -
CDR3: CASSLLAISGELFF
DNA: TGTGCCAGCAGCTTACTAGCGATTTCCGGGGAGCTGTTTTTT

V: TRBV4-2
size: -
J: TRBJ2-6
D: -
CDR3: CASSPRAANGANVLTF
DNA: TGTGCCAGCAGCCCCCGGGCAGCGAACGGGGCCAACGTCCTGACTTTC

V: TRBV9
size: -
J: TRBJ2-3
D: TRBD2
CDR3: CASSPGLAVTDTQYF
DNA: TGTGCCAGCAGCCCGGGACTAGCGGTGACAGATACGCAGTATTTT

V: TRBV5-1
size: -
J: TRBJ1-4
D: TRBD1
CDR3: CASSGLTGIGEKLFF
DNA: TGCGCCAGCAGCGGGTTGACAGGGATTGGGGAAAAACTGTTTTTT

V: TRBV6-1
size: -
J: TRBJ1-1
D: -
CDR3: CASSERHEAFF
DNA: TGTGCCAGCAGTGAGAGGCACGAAGCTTTCTTT

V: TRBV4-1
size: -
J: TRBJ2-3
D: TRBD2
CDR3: CASSQGPVGGHDTQYF
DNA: TGCGCCAGCAGCCAAGGTCCAGTGGGAGGGCACGATACGCAGTATTTT

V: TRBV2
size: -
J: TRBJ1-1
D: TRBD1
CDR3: CASIDRGNSWNTEAFF
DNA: TGTGCCAGCATAGACAGGGGTAATTCCTGGAACACTGAAGCTTTCTTT

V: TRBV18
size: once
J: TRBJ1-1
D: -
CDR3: CASSPGTGGEAFF
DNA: TGTGCCAGCTCACCAGGCACCGGGGGTGAAGCTTTCTTT

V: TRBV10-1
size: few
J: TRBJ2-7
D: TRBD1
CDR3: CASTLDRSYEQYF
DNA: TGCGCCAGCACCTTGGACAGGTCCTACGAGCAGTACTTC

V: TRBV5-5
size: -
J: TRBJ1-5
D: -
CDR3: CASSRAGPNQPQHF
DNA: TGTGCCAGCAGTAGGGCAGGACCTAATCAGCCCCAGCATTTT

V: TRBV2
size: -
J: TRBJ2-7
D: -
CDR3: CASSAIQGYEQYF
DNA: TGTGCCAGCAGCGCTATACAGGGCTACGAGCAGTACTTC

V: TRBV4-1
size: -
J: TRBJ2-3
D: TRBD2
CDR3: CASSSLAGGDTQYF
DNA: TGCGCCAGCAGCTCACTAGCGGGAGGGGATACGCAGTATTTT

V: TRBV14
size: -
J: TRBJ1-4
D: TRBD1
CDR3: CASSHLGNRGEEKLFF
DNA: TGTGCCAGCAGCCACCTAGGTAACAGGGGAGAAGAAAAACTGTTTTTT

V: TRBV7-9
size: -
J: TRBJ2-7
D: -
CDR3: CASSPKWEQYF
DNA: TGTGCCAGCAGCCCTAAGTGGGAGCAGTACTTC

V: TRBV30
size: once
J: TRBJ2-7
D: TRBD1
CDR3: CAWSEGGQGNYEQYF
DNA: TGTGCCTGGAGTGAAGGAGGACAGGGGAACTACGAGCAGTACTTC